The 22 T cell receptor beta chains given below trace back to one sample, sequenced in a study of blood T cell repertoires in COVID-19. Profiling relied on immunoSEQ multiplex PCR, and the TCRdb table lists in-frame clones only, not all of them. The data show 55,000 to 70,000 clones, about 90% seen once. The sample was peripheral blood. The receptors stem from a man in his 60s with acute or convalescent COVID-19.

The genes are TRBV6-5 and TRBJ2-1; D gene uncertain. The germline V and J ends were trimmed by 7 bases and 5 bases, with 9 bases remaining between them. The CDR3 extends over 12 amino acids. Germline V gene lookup returns CDR1 MNHEY and CDR2 SVGAGI. The CDR3 DNA follows: TGTGCCAGCACGCTAGAAAACAATGAGCAGTTCTTC. This codes for CASTLENNEQFF.

The chain employs TRBV6-5 and TRBJ1-1; D possibly corresponds to TRBD1 (5 bases). The length of the CDR3 is 14 residues. Trimming stripped 7 bases from V and 1 base from J, with 13 bases between. The germline gives CDR1 MNHEY, CDR2 SVGAGI. The CDR3 protein is CASTAGLSNTEAFF. In DNA form, the CDR3 reads TGTGCCAGCACGGCGGGACTCTCGAACACTGAAGCTTTCTTT.

This rearrangement joins TRBV19 to TRBJ1-4; D may be TRBD1 (6 bases). Trimming pared 5 bases from V and 0 bases from J, leaving 13 bases between. The CDR3 is 16 residues long. The germline gives CDR1 LNHDA, CDR2 SQIVND (reference sequence). The CDR3 loop reads CASSVTGAPTNEKLFF. The CDR3 DNA reads TGTGCCAGTAGTGTGACAGGAGCCCCAACTAATGAAAAACTGTTTTTT.

The chain is built from TRBV6-6 and TRBJ2-4, with a weak D call TRBD2 (6 bases). Trimming took off 5 bases at V and 1 base at J, with 18 bases between the two ends. There are 17 residues in the CDR3. Germline-derived CDR1 and CDR2 are MNHNY and SVGAGI (reference sequence). The CDR3 DNA is TGTGCCAGCAGTCTTACGCCCCCTGGGGGGGCCAAAAACATTCAGTACTTC. The encoded protein is CASSLTPPGGAKNIQYF.

The chain joins TRBV27 to TRBJ1-6; D not resolved. Germline CDR1 is MNHEY and CDR2 is SMNVEV (reference sequence). The CDR3 contains 14 residues. The V end lost 6 bases, the J end lost 7 bases, and 13 bases lay between the germline ends. This CDR3 is CASREETKNSPLHF. The CDR3 nucleotides are TGTGCCAGCAGGGAAGAGACAAAAAATTCACCCCTCCACTTT.

The rearrangement uses TRBV28 and TRBJ2-3; 8 bases agree with TRBD2. The CDR3 is 15 amino acids. V was pared by 6 bases and J by 5 bases, with 10 bases of the junction left unmatched. The V gene's germline CDR1 is MDHEN and CDR2 SYDVKM. In DNA, the CDR3 is TGTGCCAGCAGGGGACGCGGGAGGCTTGGAGATACGCAGTATTTT. Protein: CASRGRGRLGDTQYF.

The rearrangement links TRBV28 to TRBJ2-3; 10 positions match TRBD2. The CDR3 covers 14 residues. The junction had 7 bases not matched to a gene; V was cut back by 6 bases and J by 7 bases. The V gene's germline CDR1 is MDHEN and CDR2 SYDVKM. The CDR3 DNA sequence: TGTGCCAGCAGCCCCGGACTAGCGGCTAATACGCAGTATTTT. This gives the protein CASSPGLAANTQYF.

J is TRBJ1-2 and V is TRBV7-3; perhaps TRBD1 as D (5 bases). The CDR3 runs to 14 residues. Germline V gene data show CDR1 as SGHTA and CDR2 as FQGTGA. The V and J ends lost 4 bases and 4 bases respectively, with 13 bases between them. In nucleotides, the CDR3 is TGTGCCAGCAGCTCGGCGAAGCAGGGCTATGGCTACACCTTC. This sequence encodes CASSSAKQGYGYTF.

The genes are TRBV11-3 and TRBJ2-1; 9 positions agree with TRBD1. CDR1 is SGHNT, CDR2 YENEEA, per germline. CDR3 length equals 15 residues. Unmatched junction bases numbered 9, after V lost 7 bases and J lost 5 bases. DNA of the CDR3: TGTGCCAGCACCCGGGGGACAGGGAAAAACAATGAGCAGTTCTTC. Translating it yields CASTRGTGKNNEQFF.

The V gene is TRBV5-1, the J gene TRBJ2-7; D remains ambiguous. The CDR3 totals 12 residues. The V end lost 3 bases, the J end lost 4 bases, and 8 bases lay between the germline ends. The germline V gene has CDR1 SGHRS and CDR2 YFSETQ. The CDR3 protein is CASSSESYEQYF. CDR3 coding DNA: TGCGCCAGCAGCTCCGAGTCTTACGAGCAGTACTTC.

The rearrangement joins TRBV27 to TRBJ1-1, with TRBD1 matching over 8 bases. The germline V gene has CDR1 MNHEY and CDR2 SMNVEV (reference sequence). Germline trimming cut 10 bases from V and 4 bases from J; bases unmatched to any gene: 8. The CDR3 consists of 13 residues. The CDR3 DNA reads TGTGCCACCTGGACAGGGTTGAGCACTGAAGCTTTCTTT. It is translated as CATWTGLSTEAFF.

The chain links TRBV6-5 to TRBJ2-5; 12 nucleotides align to TRBD1. In germline, CDR1 is MNHEY, CDR2 SVGAGI. This CDR3 has 15 residues. V gave up 7 bases and J gave up 5 bases; unmatched junction bases: 8. For the CDR3, the DNA is TGTGCCAGCACTAGGGACAGGGGGCGTTATGAGACCCAGTACTTC. Encoded protein: CASTRDRGRYETQYF.

This clone was seen only once. The gene calls are TRBV5-1 and TRBJ2-7; 7 bases map to TRBD1. Germline V gene sequence: CDR1 SGHRS, CDR2 YFSETQ. V lost 4 bases, J lost 2 bases, and 6 bases stayed unmatched. The CDR3 has 14 amino acids. CDR3 sequence (DNA): TGCGCCAGCAGCCTGGGGACAGCAACCTACGAGCAGTACTTC. It translates to CASSLGTATYEQYF. The full variable domain, rest sourced from reference TRBV5-1 and TRBJ2-7, is KAGVTQTPRYLIKTRGQQVTLSCSPISGHRSVSWYQQTPGQGLQFLFEYFSETQRNKGNFPGRFSGRQFSNSRSEMNVSTLELGDSALYLCASSLGTATYEQYFGPGTRLTVT.

The chain couples TRBV5-1 to TRBJ2-5; TRBD2 agrees at 8 bases. The junction had 11 bases not matched to a gene; V was cut back by 6 bases and J by 1 base. Germline V gives CDR1 SGHRS, CDR2 YFSETQ. The CDR3 loop spans 16 amino acids. This CDR3 reads CASTSHTSGPQETQYF. The CDR3 region has the DNA TGCGCCAGCACGTCGCACACTAGCGGACCCCAAGAGACCCAGTACTTC.

The chain has TRBV27 and TRBJ1-5; D uncertain. The CDR3 is 15 amino acids. The ends were cut back, 2 bases at V and 0 bases at J, with 8 bases in the middle. From germline, CDR1 is MNHEY and CDR2 SMNVEV (reference sequence). The CDR3 region is CASSLMADSNQPQHF. The CDR3 bases are TGTGCCAGCAGTTTAATGGCAGATAGCAATCAGCCCCAGCATTTT.

The chain employs TRBV9 and TRBJ2-7; TRBD1 is a possible D gene (6 bases). Trimming shortened V by 0 bases and J by 2 bases, and 9 bases separated the two germline ends. This CDR3 spans 14 amino acids. The V gene's germline CDR1 is SGDLS and CDR2 YYNGEE. The CDR3 reads CASSVAGEAYEQYF. In DNA, the CDR3 is TGTGCCAGCAGCGTAGCAGGGGAAGCCTACGAGCAGTACTTC.

This clone came up once. This chain uses TRBV5-1 with TRBJ2-1; the match to TRBD2 covers 12 bases. In germline, CDR1 is SGHRS, CDR2 YFSETQ. CDR3 length: 18 residues. V was clipped by 0 bases and J by 0 bases; unmatched bases: 4. CDR3 in amino acids: CASSLAGLAGSSYNEQFF. The DNA of the CDR3 is TGCGCCAGCAGCTTGGCCGGACTAGCGGGAAGCTCCTACAATGAGCAGTTCTTC.

This chain connects TRBV28 to TRBJ2-1; D remains ambiguous. V lost 6 bases and J lost 8, with 17 bases in between. Germline V gene data show CDR1 as MDHEN and CDR2 as SYDVKM. This CDR3 has 14 amino acids. CDR3 in amino acids: CASRPITGVHEQFF. Written as DNA, the CDR3 is TGTGCCAGCAGACCTATTACTGGAGTCCATGAGCAGTTCTTC.

This chain links TRBV27 with TRBJ2-2, with TRBD2 matching over 9 bases. V was pared by 3 bases and J by 6 bases, with 2 bases of the junction left unmatched. Germline lookup yields CDR1 MNHEY and CDR2 SMNVEV (reference sequence). There are 14 residues in the CDR3. CDR3 residues: CASSLRGGAGELFF. DNA of the CDR3: TGTGCCAGCAGTTTGCGGGGGGGGGCCGGGGAGCTGTTTTTT.

The chain is built from TRBV7-8 and TRBJ1-2; 9 bases fit TRBD1. With 4 bases clipped from V and 7 bases from J, the junction kept 4 bases outside the gene matches. Germline CDR1 is SGHVS and CDR2 is FQNEAQ. The CDR3 contains 13 residues. The CDR3 sequence is CASSWDREGGYTF. CDR3 in DNA: TGTGCCAGCAGCTGGGACAGGGAGGGTGGCTACACCTTC. Variable domain in full (rest from reference TRBV7-8 and TRBJ1-2): GAGVSQSPRYKVAKRGQDVALRCDPISGHVSLFWYQQALGQGPEFLTYFQNEAQLDKSGLPSDRFFAERPEGSVSTLKIQRTQQEDSAVYLCASSWDREGGYTFGSGTRLTVV.

This clone was recorded a few times. The chain combines TRBV4-2 with TRBJ2-7; TRBD2 is a possible D gene (5 bases). This CDR3 region has 13 residues. V was shortened by 2 bases and J by 3 bases, with 8 bases between the two germline ends. Germline V gene sequence: CDR1 LGHNA, CDR2 YNFKEQ. CDR3 coding DNA: TGTGCCAGCAGCCAAATCGGGGACTACGAGCAGTACTTC. It yields the protein CASSQIGDYEQYF.

This chain joins TRBV4-2 and TRBJ1-2; maybe TRBD1 (6 bases). V was clipped by 4 bases and J by 5 bases, with 14 bases between them. The CDR3 is made up of 14 amino acids. CDR1 LGHNA and CDR2 YNFKEQ come from the germline V gene. The CDR3 reads CASSRDLGQYGYTF. In DNA, the CDR3 is TGTGCCAGCAGCCGCGACCTGGGACAATATGGCTACACCTTC.